The entry below gives a single TCR beta chain sequence along with its context. Its antigen is undetermined. Within the sample, other DNA sequences also encode this same CDR3. Following extraction, RNA underwent reverse transcription to cDNA, which served as the sequencing template. Method: immunoSEQ multiplex PCR; TCRdb's copy keeps in-frame clones and lacks some. The top ten clones hold roughly 5.3% of a sample with under 250,000 clones, around 50% of them seen once. This specimen belongs to a study of CD8+ T cells in alopecia areata. Study results and limitations: Clonality in lesional scalp, especially alopecia totalis/universalis, exceeded that of normal scalp. Resident alphabeta T cells of normal skin are also sequenced in scalp samples. Patients displayed less clarity in TCR sharing than mice, a finding possibly related to HLA.

The specimen sequenced was CD8+ T cells sorted from blood. The source is a human donor in good health.

The DNA of the CDR3 is TGTGCCAGCAGTTTATCTCCGGAAAGAACAGATACGCAGTATTTT. Translating gives CASSLSPERTDTQYF. The chain combines TRBV27 with TRBJ2-3; D gene unclear. V lost 0 bases and J 3 bases, leaving 10 bases between the germline ends. The CDR3 is 15 amino acids. The germline CDR1 and CDR2 sequences are MNHEY and SMNVEV (reference sequence).